This T cell receptor beta chain was profiled in a study of T cells after yellow fever vaccination (dated 2019 in TCRdb). Broadly, across the study: Libraries from fractions with low cell numbers were prepared with the SMART-Seq v4 Ultra Low Input RNA kit. Bulk PBMC replicates and cell subsets were isolated from blood drawn at multiple timepoints before and after both primary and secondary immunization. Two healthy male donors, one aged 18 to 29 and one aged 30 to 40 years, made up the cohort. To track T-cell clones before and after primary and booster YFV17D yellow fever vaccination, bulk TCR alpha and beta repertoires were sequenced longitudinally.

The study at large found these results: The secondary T-cell response was weaker than the primary response but faster, peaking on day 5 instead of day 15. Most clones expanded after primary vaccination (around 96% of CD4 and 88% of CD8) were re-detected after the booster, suggesting that broad memory maintenance occurred. A small share of clonotypes occurred in both CD4 and CD8 compartments, likely arising from convergent recombination. The study included only a couple of donors, which limits how far the findings can be generalized. Computational filtering was needed because FACS-sorted repertoires could contain abundant contaminating clonotypes from the bulk population.

TCR cDNA was made using 5'RACE template switching, a step that added a universal primer site and unique molecular identifiers. Priming of cDNA synthesis was performed from both the TCR alpha and TCR beta constant segments. Library amplification used two PCR steps, and the second PCR step added sample barcodes and sequencing adapters. Sequencing of the libraries was done on either Illumina HiSeq 2500 (2x100 bp) or NovaSeq (2x150 bp). In the original analysis: Demultiplexing of reads and collapsing into UMI consensus sequences were performed with MIGEC, and V(D)J alignment was carried out with MiXCR. Vaccine-responding clonotypes were identified with edgeR using replicate PBMC samples, with FDR below 0.01 and a log2 fold change above 5 up to day 15 being required. Bulk clonotypes were assigned CD4 or CD8 identity according to which sequenced CD4 or CD8 repertoire held them at higher abundance. The public reads were reprocessed in TCRdb via fastp at Q25 and MiXCR, keeping in-frame beta chains. Entries that share a CDR3 protein sequence are merged under the most common genes and DNA. These V and J calls originate from TCRdb's pipeline instead of the authors' own analysis. The sample table shows approximately 300,000 distinct CDR3 sequences, and about 9.5% are seen once. The ten largest make up roughly 18% of the sample.

CDR1 SQVTM and CDR2 ANQGSEA were looked up in the germline V gene. Trimming removed 6 bases from V and 4 bases from J, leaving 15 bases between the germline ends. The cysteine opens and the phenylalanine closes a CDR3 of 13 amino acids. Just CDR3 DNA is preserved here, 39 bases in frame from base 1. In regard to this clonotype: Its antigen target is currently unknown. The input lacks base qualities; no much larger clone sits a single base away.

The treatment or condition label of this sample denotes: live attenuated yellow fever vaccine strain. Two biological replicates of bulk PBMCs were collected at each blood-draw timepoint. A standard Ficoll-Paque protocol was used to isolate PBMCs from peripheral blood. TriZol was used to extract RNA from bulk PBMCs, from CD4 and CD8 fractions, and from dextramer-positive and dextramer-negative fractions. The chain was built from TRBV29-1 and TRBJ1-1; confidence is insufficient to name the D gene. The sequencing used PBMCs, collected on the day of the first yellow fever vaccination. The receptor was derived from a man between 18 and 29 years old who received the YFV17D yellow fever vaccine. CDR3 region: CSVTGRGGTEAFF. The DNA sequence is TGCAGCGTGACTGGTAGAGGAGGCACTGAAGCTTTCTTT.